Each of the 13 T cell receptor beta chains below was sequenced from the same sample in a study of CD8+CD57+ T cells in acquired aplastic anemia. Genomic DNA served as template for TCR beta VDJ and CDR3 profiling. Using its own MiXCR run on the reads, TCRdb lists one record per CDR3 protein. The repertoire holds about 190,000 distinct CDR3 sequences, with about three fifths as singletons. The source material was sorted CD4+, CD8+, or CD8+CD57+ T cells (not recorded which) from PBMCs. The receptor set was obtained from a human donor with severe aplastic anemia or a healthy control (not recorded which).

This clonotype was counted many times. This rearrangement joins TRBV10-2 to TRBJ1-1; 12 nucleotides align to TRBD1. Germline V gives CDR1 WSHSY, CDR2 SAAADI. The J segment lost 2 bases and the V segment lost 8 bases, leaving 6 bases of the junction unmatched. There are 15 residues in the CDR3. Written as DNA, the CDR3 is TGCGCCAGCCGGGGACAGGGGGCGCGTAACACTGAAGCTTTCTTT. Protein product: CASRGQGARNTEAFF.

The CDR3 sequence is CASSLLMRYEQYF. The CDR3 DNA follows: TGTGCCAGCAGCTTGCTTATGCGCTACGAGCAGTACTTC. J is TRBJ2-7 and V is TRBV5-5; D gene unclear. This CDR3 is 13 amino acids long. CDR1 SGHKS and CDR2 YYEKEE come from the germline V gene (reference sequence). Trimming removed 1 base at V and 3 bases at J, with 8 bases between.

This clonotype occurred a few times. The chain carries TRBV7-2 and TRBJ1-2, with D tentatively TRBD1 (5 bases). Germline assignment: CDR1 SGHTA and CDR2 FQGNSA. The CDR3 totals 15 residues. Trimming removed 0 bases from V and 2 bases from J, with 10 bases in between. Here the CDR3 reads CASSLALGTNYGYTF. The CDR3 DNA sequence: TGTGCCAGCAGCTTAGCGTTGGGGACCAACTATGGCTACACCTTC.

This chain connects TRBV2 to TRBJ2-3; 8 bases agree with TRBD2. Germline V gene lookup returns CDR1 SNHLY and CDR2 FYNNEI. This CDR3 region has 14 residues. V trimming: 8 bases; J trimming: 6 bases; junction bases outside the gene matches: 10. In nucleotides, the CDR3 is TGTGCCAGCTACGGGGGGGAATCTTCTGATACGCAGTATTTT. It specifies CASYGGESSDTQYF.

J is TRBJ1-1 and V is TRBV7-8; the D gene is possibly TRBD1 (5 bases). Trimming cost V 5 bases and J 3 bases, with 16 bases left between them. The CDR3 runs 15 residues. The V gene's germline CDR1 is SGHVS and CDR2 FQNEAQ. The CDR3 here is CASSPRGGRYTEAFF. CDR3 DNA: TGTGCCAGCAGCCCCCGCGGGGGGAGATACACTGAAGCTTTCTTT. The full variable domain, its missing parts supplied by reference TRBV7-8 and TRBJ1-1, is GAGVSQSPRYKVAKRGQDVALRCDPISGHVSLFWYQQALGQGPEFLTYFQNEAQLDKSGLPSDRFFAERPEGSVSTLKIQRTQQEDSAVYLCASSPRGGRYTEAFFGQGTRLTVV.

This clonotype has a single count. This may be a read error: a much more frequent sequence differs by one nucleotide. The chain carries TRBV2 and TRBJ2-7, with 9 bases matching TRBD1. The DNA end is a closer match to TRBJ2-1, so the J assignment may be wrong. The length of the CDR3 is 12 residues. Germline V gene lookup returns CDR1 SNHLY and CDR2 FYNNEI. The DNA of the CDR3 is TGTGCCAGCGGGACAGGGACCTACGAGCAGTTCTTC. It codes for CASGTGTYEQFF.

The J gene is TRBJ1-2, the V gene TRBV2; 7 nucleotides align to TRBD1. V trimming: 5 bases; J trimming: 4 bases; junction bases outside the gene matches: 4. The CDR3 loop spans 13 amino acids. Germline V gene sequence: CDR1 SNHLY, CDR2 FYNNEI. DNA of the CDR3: TGTGCCAGCAGTTCTGACAGGGTCTATGGCTACACCTTC. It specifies CASSSDRVYGYTF.

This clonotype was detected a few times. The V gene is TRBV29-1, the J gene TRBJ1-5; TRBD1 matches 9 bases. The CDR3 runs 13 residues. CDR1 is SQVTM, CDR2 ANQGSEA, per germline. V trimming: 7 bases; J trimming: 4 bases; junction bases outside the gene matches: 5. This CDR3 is CSAGTGWNQPQHF. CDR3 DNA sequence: TGCAGCGCGGGGACAGGGTGGAATCAGCCCCAGCATTTT.

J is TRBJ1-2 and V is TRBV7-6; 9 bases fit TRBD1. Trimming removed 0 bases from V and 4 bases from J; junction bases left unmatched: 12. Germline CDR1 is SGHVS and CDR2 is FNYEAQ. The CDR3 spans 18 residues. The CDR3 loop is CASSLATGTGGAGYGYTF. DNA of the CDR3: TGTGCCAGCAGCTTAGCCACCGGAACAGGGGGCGCCGGCTATGGCTACACCTTC.

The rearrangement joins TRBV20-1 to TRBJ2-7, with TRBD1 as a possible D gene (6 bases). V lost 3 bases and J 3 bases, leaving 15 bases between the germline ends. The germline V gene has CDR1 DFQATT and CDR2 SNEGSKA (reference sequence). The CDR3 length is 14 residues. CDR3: CSASTAGVIYEQYF. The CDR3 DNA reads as TGCAGTGCTAGTACAGCAGGGGTAATCTACGAGCAGTACTTC.

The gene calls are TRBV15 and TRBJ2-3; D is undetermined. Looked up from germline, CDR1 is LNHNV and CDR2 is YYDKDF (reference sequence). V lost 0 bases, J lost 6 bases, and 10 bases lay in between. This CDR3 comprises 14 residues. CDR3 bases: TGTGCCACCAGCAGAGATCAAGGGAAGGATACGCAGTATTTT. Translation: CATSRDQGKDTQYF.

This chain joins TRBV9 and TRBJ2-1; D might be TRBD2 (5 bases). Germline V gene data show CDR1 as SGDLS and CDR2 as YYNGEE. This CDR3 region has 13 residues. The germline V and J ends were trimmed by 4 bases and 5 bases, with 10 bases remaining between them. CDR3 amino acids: CASSFGVNNEQFF. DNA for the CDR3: TGTGCCAGCAGCTTCGGGGTGAACAATGAGCAGTTCTTC.

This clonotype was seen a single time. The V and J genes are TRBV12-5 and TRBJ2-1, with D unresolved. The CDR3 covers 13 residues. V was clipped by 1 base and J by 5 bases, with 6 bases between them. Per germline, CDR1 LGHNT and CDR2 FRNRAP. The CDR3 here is CASGLDWDNEQFF. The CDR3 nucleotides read TGTGCTAGTGGTTTGGACTGGGACAATGAGCAGTTCTTC.